The rows below give T cell receptor beta chains drawn from one sample of a study of cytomegalovirus exposure and HLA in healthy donors. Data came from immunoSEQ multiplex PCR; TCRdb stores just in-frame clones and leaves some out. The table records some 96,000 clones, under 85% of them present only once. Sample: PBMCs. These receptors originate from a man aged 35-49 years in good health and CMV-seronegative. Each CDR3 is given without its conserved first and last residue. Fields, in order: clone size, CDR3 length, J gene, V gene, CDR3 protein. Expanded clones are given a class, and other clones once, few, many or no size at all.

clone size: .
CDR3 length: 11
J gene: TRBJ2-1
V gene: TRBV9
CDR3 protein: ASTLVGDNEQF

clone size: once
CDR3 length: 14
J gene: TRBJ2-3
V gene: TRBV10-2
CDR3 protein: ASSESGHPSTDTQY

clone size: .
CDR3 length: 14
J gene: TRBJ2-5
V gene: TRBV6-5
CDR3 protein: ASSYSSKEGGETQY

clone size: .
CDR3 length: 13
J gene: TRBJ1-2
V gene: TRBV18
CDR3 protein: ASSAGRVLTYGYT

clone size: .
CDR3 length: 10
J gene: TRBJ2-1
V gene: TRBV19
CDR3 protein: ASSHTYNEQF

clone size: .
CDR3 length: 14
J gene: TRBJ2-3
V gene: TRBV5-4
CDR3 protein: ASSHAGRVRTDTQY

clone size: few
CDR3 length: 11
J gene: TRBJ2-5
V gene: TRBV7-3
CDR3 protein: ASSSGQGETQY

clone size: .
CDR3 length: 13
J gene: TRBJ2-7
V gene: TRBV27
CDR3 protein: ASRLTGGDAYEQY

clone size: .
CDR3 length: 13
J gene: TRBJ2-1
V gene: TRBV7-9
CDR3 protein: ASSRTSFVGNEQF

clone size: .
CDR3 length: 13
J gene: TRBJ2-3
V gene: TRBV30
CDR3 protein: AWSVKGLLRDTQY

clone size: .
CDR3 length: 13
J gene: TRBJ2-5
V gene: TRBV28
CDR3 protein: ASSFWTSGRETQY

clone size: few
CDR3 length: 13
J gene: TRBJ2-2
V gene: TRBV2
CDR3 protein: ASTNQGVQGGELF

clone size: .
CDR3 length: 10
J gene: TRBJ2-7
V gene: TRBV29-1
CDR3 protein: SVPGLAGKQY

clone size: .
CDR3 length: 12
J gene: TRBJ1-1
V gene: TRBV6-5
CDR3 protein: ASRIGTGDLEAF

clone size: .
CDR3 length: 10
J gene: TRBJ2-3
V gene: TRBV5-1
CDR3 protein: ASRALADTQY

clone size: .
CDR3 length: 11
J gene: TRBJ1-2
V gene: TRBV7-9
CDR3 protein: ASSSGSSGGYT

clone size: .
CDR3 length: 11
J gene: TRBJ1-2
V gene: TRBV11-2
CDR3 protein: ASSSINFGGYT

clone size: few
CDR3 length: 11
J gene: TRBJ1-5
V gene: TRBV5-4
CDR3 protein: ASSLDRGPSQH

clone size: .
CDR3 length: 14
J gene: TRBJ1-6
V gene: TRBV6-5
CDR3 protein: ASSYSIRGQGSPLH

clone size: .
CDR3 length: 14
J gene: TRBJ2-3
V gene: TRBV9
CDR3 protein: ASSIRTSGSTDTQY

clone size: .
CDR3 length: 12
J gene: TRBJ1-2
V gene: TRBV7-9
CDR3 protein: SSSLVQGGYGYT